The clone carrying this T cell receptor beta chain was observed a handful of times. Antigen unknown. The source of the sample is a study of T cell responses to AZD1222 COVID-19 vaccine. Overall study results and limits: The breadth and depth of Spike-specific TCRs increased once two AZD1222 doses had been given. At baseline, seropositivity was found in only a handful of AZD1222 recipients.

TCRdb keeps only in-frame clones here, not all; method: immunoSEQ multiplex PCR. This sample has some 96,000 clones; over 75% occur once, and the top ten carry more than 3.5%. The sequencing used peripheral blood, collected on day 0 of MenACWY control vaccination. The sequence was collected from an adult in good health.

CDR3 amino acids: CASTYRDYQPQHF. Written as DNA, the CDR3 is TGTGCCAGTACCTACAGAGACTATCAGCCCCAGCATTTT. The chain carries TRBV19 and TRBJ1-5, with D uncertain. The CDR3 consists of 13 residues. From germline, CDR1 is LNHDA and CDR2 SQIVND (reference sequence). Trimming took 7 bases from V and 5 from J, leaving 12 bases between them.